This T cell receptor (beta chain) was observed in a study of cytomegalovirus exposure and HLA in healthy donors. CDR3 length equals 17 residues. With 0 bases removed from V and 7 bases from J, the gap between germline ends came to 22 bases. The PCR contained 60 Vbeta and 13 Jbeta primers. Data came from immunoSEQ multiplex PCR; TCRdb stores just in-frame clones and leaves some out. Here the sample table reports approximately 50,000 clones. Sequenced input: PBMCs. The sequence was obtained from a male donor in good health and CMV-seropositive. The chain recombines TRBV23-1 with TRBJ2-7; perhaps TRBD2 as D (5 bases). TRBV23-1 is filed as an ORF, its function uncertain. CDR3 in amino acids: CASSQSAGIGNYGEQYF. The CDR3 nucleotides read TGCGCCAGCAGTCAATCGGCAGGAATCGGGAACTACGGGGAGCAGTACTTC.